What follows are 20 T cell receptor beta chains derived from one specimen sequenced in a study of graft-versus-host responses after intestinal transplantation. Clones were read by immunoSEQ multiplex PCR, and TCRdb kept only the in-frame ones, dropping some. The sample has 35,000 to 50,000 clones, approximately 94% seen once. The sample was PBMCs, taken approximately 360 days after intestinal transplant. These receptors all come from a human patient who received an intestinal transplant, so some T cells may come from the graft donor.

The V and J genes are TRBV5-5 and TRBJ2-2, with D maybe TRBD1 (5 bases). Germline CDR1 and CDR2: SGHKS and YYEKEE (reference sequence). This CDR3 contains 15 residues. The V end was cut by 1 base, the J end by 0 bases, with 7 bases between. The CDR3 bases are TGTGCCAGCAGCTTGTCGACAGCGAACACCGGGGAGCTGTTTTTT. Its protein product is CASSLSTANTGELFF. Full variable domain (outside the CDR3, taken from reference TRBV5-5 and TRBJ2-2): DAGVTQSPTHLIKTRGQQVTLRCSPISGHKSVSWYQQVLGQGPQFIFQYYEKEERGRGNFPDRFSARQFPNYSSELNVNALLLGDSALYLCASSLSTANTGELFFGEGSRLTVL.

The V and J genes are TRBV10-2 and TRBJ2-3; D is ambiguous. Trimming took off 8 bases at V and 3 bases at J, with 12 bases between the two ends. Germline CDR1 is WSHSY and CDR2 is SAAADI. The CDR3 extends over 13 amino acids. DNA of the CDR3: TGCGCCAGCCAAATGTCTGGGACAGATACGCAGTATTTT. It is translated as CASQMSGTDTQYF.

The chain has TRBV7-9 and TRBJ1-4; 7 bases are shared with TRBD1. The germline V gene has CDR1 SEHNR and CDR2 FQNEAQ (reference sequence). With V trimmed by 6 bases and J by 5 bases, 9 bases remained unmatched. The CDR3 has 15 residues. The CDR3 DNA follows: TGTGCCAGCAGGGGCCGGGACAGAGAAAATGAAAAACTGTTTTTT. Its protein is CASRGRDRENEKLFF. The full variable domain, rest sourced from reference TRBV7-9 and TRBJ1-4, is DTGVSQNPRHKITKRGQNVTFRCDPISEHNRLYWYRQTLGQGPEFLTYFQNEAQLEKSRLLSDRFSAERPKGSFSTLEIQRTEQGDSAMYLCASRGRDRENEKLFFGSGTQLSVL.

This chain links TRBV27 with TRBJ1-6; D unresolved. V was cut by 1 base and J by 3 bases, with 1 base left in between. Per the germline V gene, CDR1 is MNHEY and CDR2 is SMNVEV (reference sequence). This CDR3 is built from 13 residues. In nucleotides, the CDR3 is TGTGCCAGCAGTTTATTCTATAATTCACCCCTCCACTTT. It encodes CASSLFYNSPLHF.

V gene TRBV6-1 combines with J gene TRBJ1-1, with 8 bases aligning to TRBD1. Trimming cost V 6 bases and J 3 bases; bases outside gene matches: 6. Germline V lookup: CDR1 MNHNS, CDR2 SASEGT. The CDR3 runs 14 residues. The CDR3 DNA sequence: TGTGCCAGCAGAAGGACAGGGACGGACACTGAAGCTTTCTTT. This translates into CASRRTGTDTEAFF.

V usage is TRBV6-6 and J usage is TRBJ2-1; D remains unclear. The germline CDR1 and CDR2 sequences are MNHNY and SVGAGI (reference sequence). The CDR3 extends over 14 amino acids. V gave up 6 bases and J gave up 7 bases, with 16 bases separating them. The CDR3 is CASSPLRHRNEQFF. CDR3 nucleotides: TGTGCCAGCAGCCCCCTCCGGCACCGGAATGAGCAGTTCTTC.

The CDR3 loop is CASSPPSQGGSEQYF. In DNA form, the CDR3 reads TGTGCCAGCTCACCACCTTCACAGGGGGGCTCCGAGCAGTACTTC. This chain connects TRBV18 to TRBJ2-7, with 8 bases matching TRBD1. Germline V gene data show CDR1 as KGHSH and CDR2 as LQKENI. The CDR3 is 15 residues long. Trimming took 0 bases from V and 6 from J; bases not matched to a gene: 7.

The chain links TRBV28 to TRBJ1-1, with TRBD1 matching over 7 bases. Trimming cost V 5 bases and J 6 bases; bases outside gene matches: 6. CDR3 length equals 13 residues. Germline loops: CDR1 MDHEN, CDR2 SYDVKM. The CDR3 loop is CASSTQGTAEAFF. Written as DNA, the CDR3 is TGTGCCAGCAGTACACAGGGGACCGCTGAAGCTTTCTTT.

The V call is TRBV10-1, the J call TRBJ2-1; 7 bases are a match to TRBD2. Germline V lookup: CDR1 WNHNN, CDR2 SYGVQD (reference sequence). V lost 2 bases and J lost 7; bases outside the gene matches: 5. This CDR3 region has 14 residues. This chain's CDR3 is CASSELGGSNEQFF. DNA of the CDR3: TGCGCCAGCAGTGAGCTCGGGGGGTCGAATGAGCAGTTCTTC.

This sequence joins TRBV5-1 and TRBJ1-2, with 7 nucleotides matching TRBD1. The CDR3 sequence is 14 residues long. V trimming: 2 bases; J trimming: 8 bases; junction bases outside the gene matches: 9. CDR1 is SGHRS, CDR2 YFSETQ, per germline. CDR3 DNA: TGCGCCAGCAGCTTCATGGGACAGAGTGGCGGCTACACCTTC. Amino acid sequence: CASSFMGQSGGYTF.

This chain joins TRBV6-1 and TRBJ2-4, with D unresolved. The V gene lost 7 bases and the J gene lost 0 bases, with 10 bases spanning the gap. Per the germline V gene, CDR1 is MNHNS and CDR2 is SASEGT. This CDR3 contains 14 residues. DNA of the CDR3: TGTGCCAGCACTGTGAGATTAGCCAAAAACATTCAGTACTTC. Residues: CASTVRLAKNIQYF.

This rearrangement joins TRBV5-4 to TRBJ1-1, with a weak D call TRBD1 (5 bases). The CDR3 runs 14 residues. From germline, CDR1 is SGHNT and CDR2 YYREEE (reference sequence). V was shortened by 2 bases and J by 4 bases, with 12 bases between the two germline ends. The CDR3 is CASSFRDALTEAFF. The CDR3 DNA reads TGTGCCAGCAGCTTCCGGGACGCTCTCACTGAAGCTTTCTTT.

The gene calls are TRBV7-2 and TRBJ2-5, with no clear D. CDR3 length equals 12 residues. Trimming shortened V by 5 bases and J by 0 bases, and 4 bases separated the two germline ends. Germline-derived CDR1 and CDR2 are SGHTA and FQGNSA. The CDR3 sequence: CASSHNQETQYF. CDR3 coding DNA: TGTGCCAGCAGCCATAACCAAGAGACCCAGTACTTC.

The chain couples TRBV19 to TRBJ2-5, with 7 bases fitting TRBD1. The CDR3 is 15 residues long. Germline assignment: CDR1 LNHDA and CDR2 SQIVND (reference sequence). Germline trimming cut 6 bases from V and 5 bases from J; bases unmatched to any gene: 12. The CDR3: CASRKTGTEAETQYF. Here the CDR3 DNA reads TGTGCCAGTAGAAAAACCGGGACAGAAGCGGAGACCCAGTACTTC.

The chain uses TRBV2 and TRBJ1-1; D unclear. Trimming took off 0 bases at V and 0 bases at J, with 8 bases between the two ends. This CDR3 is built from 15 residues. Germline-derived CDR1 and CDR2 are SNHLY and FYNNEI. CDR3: CASSEARGLNTEAFF. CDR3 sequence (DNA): TGTGCCAGCAGTGAAGCGAGAGGTTTGAACACTGAAGCTTTCTTT.

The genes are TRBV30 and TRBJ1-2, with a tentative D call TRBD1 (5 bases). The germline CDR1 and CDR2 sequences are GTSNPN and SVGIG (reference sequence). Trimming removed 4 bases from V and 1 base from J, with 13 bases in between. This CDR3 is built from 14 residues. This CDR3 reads CAWIQGPSNYGYTF. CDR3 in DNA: TGTGCCTGGATTCAGGGTCCAAGTAACTATGGCTACACCTTC.

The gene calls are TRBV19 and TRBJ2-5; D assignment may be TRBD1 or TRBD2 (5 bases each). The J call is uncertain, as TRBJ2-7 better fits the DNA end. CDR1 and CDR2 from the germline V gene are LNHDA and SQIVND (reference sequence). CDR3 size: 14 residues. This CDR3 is CASSGWDGSYEQYF. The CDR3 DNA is TGTGCCAGTAGTGGTTGGGACGGATCCTACGAGCAGTACTTC.

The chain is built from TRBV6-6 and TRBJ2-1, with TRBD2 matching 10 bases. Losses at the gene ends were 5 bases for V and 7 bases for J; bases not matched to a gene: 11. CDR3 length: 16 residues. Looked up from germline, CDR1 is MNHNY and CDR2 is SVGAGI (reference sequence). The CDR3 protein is CASSQKRGGRWNEQFF. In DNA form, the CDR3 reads TGTGCCAGCAGTCAAAAGCGGGGGGGCCGGTGGAATGAGCAGTTCTTC.

CDR3 DNA: TGTGCCAGCAGGCCGACTGGACTAGCCTCGGATACGCAGTATTTT. Encoded protein: CASRPTGLASDTQYF. The rearrangement uses TRBV7-3 and TRBJ2-3; the match to TRBD2 covers 8 bases. Trimming at V came to 6 bases and at J to 6 bases, leaving 11 bases not matched to a gene. Germline loops: CDR1 SGHTA, CDR2 FQGTGA. The CDR3 consists of 15 residues.

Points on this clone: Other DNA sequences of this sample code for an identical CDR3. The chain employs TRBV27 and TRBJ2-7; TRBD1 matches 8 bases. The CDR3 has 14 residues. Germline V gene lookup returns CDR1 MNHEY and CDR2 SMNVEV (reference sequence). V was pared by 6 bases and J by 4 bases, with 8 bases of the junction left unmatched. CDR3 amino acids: CASSSGTGGYEQYF. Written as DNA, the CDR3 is TGTGCCAGCAGCTCCGGGACAGGAGGTTACGAGCAGTACTTC.